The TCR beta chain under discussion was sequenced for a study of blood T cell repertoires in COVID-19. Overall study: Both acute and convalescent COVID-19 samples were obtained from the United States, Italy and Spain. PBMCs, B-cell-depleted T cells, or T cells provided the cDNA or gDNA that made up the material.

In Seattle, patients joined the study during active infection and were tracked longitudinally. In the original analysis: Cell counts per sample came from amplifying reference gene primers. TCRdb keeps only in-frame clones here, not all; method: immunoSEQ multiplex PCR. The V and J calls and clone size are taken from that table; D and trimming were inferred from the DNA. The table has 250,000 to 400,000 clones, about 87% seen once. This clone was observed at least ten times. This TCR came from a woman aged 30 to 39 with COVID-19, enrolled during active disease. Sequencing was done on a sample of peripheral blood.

In nucleotides, the CDR3 is TGTGCCAGCAGCTCCGGACAAGAGACCGGGGAGCTGTTTTTT. Translated: CASSSGQETGELFF. The chain couples TRBV4-2 to TRBJ2-2; possibly TRBD1 for D (5 bases). Trimming removed 5 bases from V and 5 bases from J, with 12 bases in between. The CDR3 is made up of 14 amino acids. Germline assignment: CDR1 LGHNA and CDR2 YNFKEQ.